The 10 T cell receptor beta chains below all came from one sample that was sequenced in a study of T cells in Graves' hyperthyroidism and ophthalmopathy (dated by TCRdb to the late 2010s). Libraries were made using multiplex PCR. Sequencing was performed on an Illumina HiSeq 2000. Amplification of TCR beta CDR3 regions was carried out from RNA transcripts. The first round of RT-PCR for the TCR CDR3 was performed with the HTBI primer set and the Qiagen OneStep RT-PCR kit. TCRdb itself trimmed the public reads at Q25 with fastp, ran MiXCR and retained productive beta chains. Rows are unified per CDR3 protein, each entry keeping the most common DNA and genes. In this sample the table shows 530,000 or so distinct CDR3 sequences, around 45% of which occur a single time. About 8% of the sample goes to the ten largest clones. Input material: peripheral blood or thyroid tissue (not recorded which). These receptors came from a young woman with Graves' hyperthyroidism.

This clonotype was counted at least ten times. V gene TRBV12-3 or TRBV12-4 combines with J gene TRBJ1-5; possibly TRBD1 for D (5 bases). The ends were cut back, 5 bases at V and 5 bases at J, with 13 bases in the middle. CDR3 length: 14 amino acids. The CDR3, as DNA: TGTGCCAGCAGTCCCCAGGGTGGCGATCAGCCCCAGCATTTT. As protein: CASSPQGGDQPQHF.

V is TRBV20-1 and J is TRBJ2-5, with a tentative D call TRBD2 (5 bases). This CDR3 comprises 14 residues. Per the germline V gene, CDR1 is DFQATT and CDR2 is SNEGSKA (reference sequence). V lost 4 bases and J lost 9, with 21 bases in between. CDR3 in DNA: TGCAGTGCTATAGAAGTGGTCGGGAATCAGCCCCAGTACTTC. Its translation: CSAIEVVGNQPQYF.

This clonotype has ten or more counts. The chain employs TRBV19 and TRBJ2-5; TRBD2 is a possible D gene (6 bases). Germline CDR1 is LNHDA and CDR2 is SQIVND (reference sequence). With 3 bases removed from V and 4 bases from J, the gap between germline ends came to 15 bases. The CDR3 has 15 amino acids. CDR3 sequence (DNA): TGTGCCAGTAGTATCGGTCTAGCGCATGGAGAGACCCAGTACTTC. Translating it yields CASSIGLAHGETQYF.

The V gene is TRBV10-1, the J gene TRBJ2-5; 11 positions match TRBD1. Germline CDR1 reads WNHNN; CDR2 reads SYGVQD (reference sequence). J was trimmed by 5 bases and V by 8 bases; bases with no gene match: 13. CDR3 length: 16 residues. The CDR3: CASGNGIGQGAETQYF. CDR3 DNA sequence: TGCGCCAGCGGGAATGGAATCGGACAGGGGGCCGAGACCCAGTACTTC.

V is TRBV7-2 and J is TRBJ2-1; 10 bases are shared with TRBD2. The trim removed 5 bases at V and 3 bases at J, leaving 10 bases unmatched. The CDR3 is 17 amino acids. The germline CDR1 and CDR2 sequences are SGHTA and FQGNSA. The CDR3 bases are TGTGCCAGCAGCCCAGCGCGGGGACTAGCGAACTACAATGAGCAGTTCTTC. Amino acids: CASSPARGLANYNEQFF.

The rearrangement uses TRBV4-1 and TRBJ2-7, with a possible D match to TRBD2 (6 bases). Trimming stripped 4 bases from V and 5 bases from J, with 18 bases between. Germline V gene lookup returns CDR1 MGHRA and CDR2 YSYEKL. This CDR3 contains 15 residues. CDR3 in amino acids: CASSPRAGREHEQYF. CDR3 DNA: TGCGCCAGCAGCCCGAGGGCGGGAAGGGAGCACGAGCAGTACTTC.

This clonotype was seen more than once but under ten times. The CDR3 loop reads CASSLYTGAQETQYF. CDR3 DNA sequence: TGTGCCAGCAGTTTATATACAGGAGCCCAAGAGACCCAGTACTTC. The chain uses TRBV27 and TRBJ2-5, with D perhaps matching TRBD1 (5 bases). The CDR3 is 15 amino acids. V lost 1 base and J lost 1, with 10 bases in between. The germline gives CDR1 MNHEY, CDR2 SMNVEV (reference sequence).

This chain connects TRBV7-9 to TRBJ2-7, with D perhaps matching TRBD2 (5 bases). Germline V gene sequence: CDR1 SEHNR, CDR2 FQNEAQ (reference sequence). CDR3 length: 14 residues. V dropped 1 base and J dropped 6 bases, with 13 bases sitting between them. The CDR3 region is CASSLEGRGSEQYF. The CDR3 coding sequence is TGTGCCAGCAGCTTAGAAGGGAGAGGGTCCGAGCAGTACTTC.

For this clonotype: No conserved phenylalanine or tryptophan ends this CDR3, so it is likely a read error. The J gene is TRBJ2-5, the V gene TRBV7-8; a weak D match, TRBD2 (7 bases). V was trimmed by 8 bases and J by 1 base, leaving 20 bases between them. The CDR3 runs to 16 residues. The V gene's germline CDR1 is SGHVS and CDR2 FQNEAQ. The CDR3 region is CASGYHEGGGQETQYL. In DNA, the CDR3 is TGTGCCAGCGGCTACCACGAGGGGGGGGGCCAAGAGACCCAGTACCTC.

The chain has TRBV29-1 and TRBJ1-2; 9 nucleotides match TRBD1. V shed 4 bases and J 4 bases; nucleotides not matched to a gene: 4. Germline loops: CDR1 SQVTM, CDR2 ANQGSEA. CDR3 length: 13 amino acids. CDR3 nucleotide sequence: TGCAGCGTTGTAGCGGACAGGGGCTATGGCTACACCTTC. Translating gives CSVVADRGYGYTF.